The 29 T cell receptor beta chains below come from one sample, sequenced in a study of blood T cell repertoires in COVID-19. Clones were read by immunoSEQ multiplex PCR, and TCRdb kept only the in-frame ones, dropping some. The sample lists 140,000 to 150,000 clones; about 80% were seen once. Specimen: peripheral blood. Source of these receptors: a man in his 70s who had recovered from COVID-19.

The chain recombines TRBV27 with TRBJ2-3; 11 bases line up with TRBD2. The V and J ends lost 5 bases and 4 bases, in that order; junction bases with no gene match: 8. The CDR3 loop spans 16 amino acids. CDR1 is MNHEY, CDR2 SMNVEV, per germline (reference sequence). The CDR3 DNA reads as TGTGCCAGCAGTACTATAGCGGGAGGGCTTCCAGATACGCAGTATTTT. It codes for CASSTIAGGLPDTQYF.

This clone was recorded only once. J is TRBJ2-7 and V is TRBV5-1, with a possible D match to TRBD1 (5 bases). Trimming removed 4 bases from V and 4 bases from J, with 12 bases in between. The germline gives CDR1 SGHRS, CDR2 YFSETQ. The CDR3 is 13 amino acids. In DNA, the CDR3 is TGCGCCAGCAGCACGGACCAGGGATACGAGCAGTACTTC. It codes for CASSTDQGYEQYF.

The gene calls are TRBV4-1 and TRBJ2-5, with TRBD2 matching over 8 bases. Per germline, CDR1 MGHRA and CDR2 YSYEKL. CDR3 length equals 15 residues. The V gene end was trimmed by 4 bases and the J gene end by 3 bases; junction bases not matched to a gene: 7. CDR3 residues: CASSRTGLVEETQYF. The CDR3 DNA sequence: TGCGCCAGCAGCCGCACGGGACTAGTCGAAGAGACCCAGTACTTC.

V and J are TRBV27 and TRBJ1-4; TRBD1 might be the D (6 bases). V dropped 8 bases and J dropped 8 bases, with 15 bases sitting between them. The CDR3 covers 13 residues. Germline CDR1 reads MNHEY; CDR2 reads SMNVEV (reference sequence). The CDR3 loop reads CASWTDQGEKLFF. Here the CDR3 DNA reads TGTGCCAGCTGGACAGATCAGGGGGAAAAACTGTTTTTT.

CDR3 in amino acids: CASSELTSGRGGTGELFF. Written as DNA, the CDR3 is TGTGCCAGCAGTGAATTGACTAGCGGGAGGGGCGGCACCGGGGAGCTGTTTTTT. The chain uses TRBV6-1 and TRBJ2-2, with 14 bases matching TRBD2. Germline V gene data show CDR1 as MNHNS and CDR2 as SASEGT. The V and J ends lost 2 bases and 4 bases, in that order; junction bases with no gene match: 6. The CDR3 consists of 18 residues.

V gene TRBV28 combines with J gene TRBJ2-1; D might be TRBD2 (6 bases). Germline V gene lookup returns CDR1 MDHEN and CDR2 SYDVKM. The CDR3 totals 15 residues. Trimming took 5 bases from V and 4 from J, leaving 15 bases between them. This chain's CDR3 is CASSPSGSGYNEQFF. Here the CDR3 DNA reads TGTGCCAGCAGTCCTTCGGGTAGCGGTTACAATGAGCAGTTCTTC.

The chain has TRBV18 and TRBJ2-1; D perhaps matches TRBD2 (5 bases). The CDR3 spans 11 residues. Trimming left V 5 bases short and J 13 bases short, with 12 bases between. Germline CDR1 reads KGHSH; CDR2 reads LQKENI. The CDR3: CASSDADFQFF. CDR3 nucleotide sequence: TGTGCCAGCTCAGACGCGGACTTCCAGTTCTTC.

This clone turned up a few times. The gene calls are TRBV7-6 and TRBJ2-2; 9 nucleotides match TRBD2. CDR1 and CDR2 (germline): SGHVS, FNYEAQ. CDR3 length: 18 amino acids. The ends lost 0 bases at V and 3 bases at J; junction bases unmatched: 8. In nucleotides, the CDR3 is TGTGCCAGCAGCTTAGCCCCGGCGGGAGGGCCCGACACCGGGGAGCTGTTTTTT. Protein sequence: CASSLAPAGGPDTGELFF.

The CDR3 coding sequence is TGTGCCAGCAGCTTATATTCGACAGGGTCCCCAGGCACTGAAGCTTTCTTT. Its translation: CASSLYSTGSPGTEAFF. The chain recombines TRBV7-2 with TRBJ1-1; 7 bases are a match to TRBD1. Germline V gives CDR1 SGHTA, CDR2 FQGNSA. V trimming: 2 bases; J trimming: 4 bases; junction bases outside the gene matches: 13. This CDR3 spans 17 amino acids.

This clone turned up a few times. CDR3 residues: CASSPRRTGSGNTIYF. In DNA form, the CDR3 reads TGTGCCAGCAGCCCCCGAAGGACGGGATCTGGAAACACCATATATTTT. The chain joins TRBV11-2 to TRBJ1-3, with D uncertain. The germline gives CDR1 SGHAT, CDR2 FQNNGV. Trimming took 5 bases from V and 1 from J, leaving 15 bases between them. The CDR3 is 16 residues long. The full variable domain, completed using reference TRBV11-2 and TRBJ1-3, is EAGVAQSPRYKIIEKRQSVAFWCNPISGHATLYWYQQILGQGPKLLIQFQNNGVVDDSQLPKDRFSAERLKGVDSTLKIQPAKLEDSAVYLCASSPRRTGSGNTIYFGEGSWLTVV.

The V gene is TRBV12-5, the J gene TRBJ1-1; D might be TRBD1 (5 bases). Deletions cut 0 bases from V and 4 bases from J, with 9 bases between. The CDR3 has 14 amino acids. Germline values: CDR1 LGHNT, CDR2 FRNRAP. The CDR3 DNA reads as TGTGCTAGTGGTTTGGTAGGGGATCTCACTGAAGCTTTCTTT. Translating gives CASGLVGDLTEAFF.

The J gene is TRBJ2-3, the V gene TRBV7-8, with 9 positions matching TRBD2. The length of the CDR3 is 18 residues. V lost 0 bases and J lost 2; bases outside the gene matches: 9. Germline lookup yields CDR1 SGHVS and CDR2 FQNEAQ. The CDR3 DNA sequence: TGTGCCAGCAGCTTAGCGGCGGGGCTAGCGGGATACACAGATACGCAGTATTTT. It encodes CASSLAAGLAGYTDTQYF.

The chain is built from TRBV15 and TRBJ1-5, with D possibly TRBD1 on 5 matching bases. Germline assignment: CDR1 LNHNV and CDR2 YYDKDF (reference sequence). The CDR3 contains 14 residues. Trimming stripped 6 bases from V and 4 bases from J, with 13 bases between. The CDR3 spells CATSPPGGNQPQHF. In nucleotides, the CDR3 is TGTGCCACCAGTCCTCCGGGGGGGAATCAGCCCCAGCATTTT.

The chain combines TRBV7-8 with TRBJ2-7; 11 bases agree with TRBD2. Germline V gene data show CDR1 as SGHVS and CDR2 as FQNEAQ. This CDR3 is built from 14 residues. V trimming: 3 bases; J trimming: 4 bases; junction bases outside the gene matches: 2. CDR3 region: CASSFTSGSYEQYF. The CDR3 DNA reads TGTGCCAGCAGCTTTACTAGCGGGAGTTACGAGCAGTACTTC.

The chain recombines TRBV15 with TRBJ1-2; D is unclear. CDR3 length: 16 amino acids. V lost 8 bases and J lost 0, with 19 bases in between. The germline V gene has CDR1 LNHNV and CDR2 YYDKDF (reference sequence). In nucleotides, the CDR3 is TGTGCCACCGAACCAGGAGGGTCAGCTGCTAACTATGGCTACACCTTC. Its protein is CATEPGGSAANYGYTF. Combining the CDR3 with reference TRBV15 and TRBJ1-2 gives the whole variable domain DAMVIQNPRYQVTQFGKPVTLSCSQTLNHNVMYWYQQKSSQAPKLLFHYYDKDFNNEADTPDNFQSRRPNTSFCFLDIRSPGLGDTAMYLCATEPGGSAANYGYTFGSGTRLTVV.

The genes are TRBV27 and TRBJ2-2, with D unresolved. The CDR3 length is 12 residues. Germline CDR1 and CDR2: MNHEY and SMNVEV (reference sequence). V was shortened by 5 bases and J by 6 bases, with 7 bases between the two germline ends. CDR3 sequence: CASSPPSGELFF. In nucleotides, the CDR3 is TGTGCCAGCAGTCCCCCATCCGGGGAGCTGTTTTTT.

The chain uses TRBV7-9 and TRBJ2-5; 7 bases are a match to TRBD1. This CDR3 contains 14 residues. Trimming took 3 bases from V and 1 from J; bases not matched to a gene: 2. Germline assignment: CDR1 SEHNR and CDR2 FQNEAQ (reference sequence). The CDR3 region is CASSFRDSQETQYF. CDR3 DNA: TGTGCCAGCAGCTTCCGGGACAGCCAAGAGACCCAGTACTTC.

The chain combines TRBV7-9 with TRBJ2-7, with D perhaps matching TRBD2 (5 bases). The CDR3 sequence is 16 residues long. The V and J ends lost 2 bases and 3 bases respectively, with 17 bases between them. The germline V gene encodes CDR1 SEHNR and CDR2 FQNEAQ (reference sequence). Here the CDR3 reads CASSLSGGVRDYEQYF. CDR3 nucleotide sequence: TGTGCCAGCAGCTTATCCGGTGGTGTGAGGGACTACGAGCAGTACTTC.

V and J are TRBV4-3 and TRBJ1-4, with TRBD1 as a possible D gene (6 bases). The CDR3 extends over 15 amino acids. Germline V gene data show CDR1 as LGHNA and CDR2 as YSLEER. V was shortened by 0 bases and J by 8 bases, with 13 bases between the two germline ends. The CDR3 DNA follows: TGCGCCAGCAGCCAAGATGTGGGGGCTGGGGAAAAACTGTTTTTT. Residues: CASSQDVGAGEKLFF.

The CDR3 DNA follows: TGTGCCATCAGTGAAAAAGCGGACGAGCAGTTCTTC. Its translation: CAISEKADEQFF. This rearrangement joins TRBV10-3 to TRBJ2-1; D is possibly TRBD2 (5 bases). The V and J ends lost 3 bases and 10 bases respectively, with 10 bases between them. CDR1 is ENHRY, CDR2 SYGVKD, per germline. This CDR3 has 12 amino acids.

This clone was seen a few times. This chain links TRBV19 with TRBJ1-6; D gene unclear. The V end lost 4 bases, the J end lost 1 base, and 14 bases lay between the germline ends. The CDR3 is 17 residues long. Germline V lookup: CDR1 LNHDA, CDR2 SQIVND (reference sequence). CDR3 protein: CASSTRGRWSYNSPLHF. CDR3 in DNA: TGTGCCAGTAGTACCCGAGGGCGGTGGTCCTATAATTCACCCCTCCACTTT.

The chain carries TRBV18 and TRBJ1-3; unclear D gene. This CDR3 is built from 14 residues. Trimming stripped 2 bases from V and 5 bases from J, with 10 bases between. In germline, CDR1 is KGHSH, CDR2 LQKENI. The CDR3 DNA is TGTGCCAGCTCACCAGGCCTGATACGAAACACCATATATTTT. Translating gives CASSPGLIRNTIYF.

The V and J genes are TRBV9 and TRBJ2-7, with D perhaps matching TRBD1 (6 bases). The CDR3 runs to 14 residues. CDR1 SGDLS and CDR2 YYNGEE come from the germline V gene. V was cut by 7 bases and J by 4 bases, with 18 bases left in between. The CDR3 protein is CASCEQGVGYEQYF. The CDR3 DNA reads TGTGCCAGCTGCGAACAGGGCGTGGGGTACGAGCAGTACTTC.

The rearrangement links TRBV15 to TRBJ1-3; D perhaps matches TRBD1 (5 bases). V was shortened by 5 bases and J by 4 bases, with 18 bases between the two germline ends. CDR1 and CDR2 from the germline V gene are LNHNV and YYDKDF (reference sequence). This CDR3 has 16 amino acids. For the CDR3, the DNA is TGTGCCACCAGCCCCGGCAACACAGGATCCGGAAACACCATATATTTT. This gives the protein CATSPGNTGSGNTIYF. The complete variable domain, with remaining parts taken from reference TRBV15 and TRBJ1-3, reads DAMVIQNPRYQVTQFGKPVTLSCSQTLNHNVMYWYQQKSSQAPKLLFHYYDKDFNNEADTPDNFQSRRPNTSFCFLDIRSPGLGDTAMYLCATSPGNTGSGNTIYFGEGSWLTVV.

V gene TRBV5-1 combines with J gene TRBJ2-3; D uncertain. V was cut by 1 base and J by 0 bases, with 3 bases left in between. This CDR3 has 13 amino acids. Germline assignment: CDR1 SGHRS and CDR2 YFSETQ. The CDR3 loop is CASSLQSTDTQYF. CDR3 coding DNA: TGCGCCAGCAGCTTGCAGAGCACAGATACGCAGTATTTT.

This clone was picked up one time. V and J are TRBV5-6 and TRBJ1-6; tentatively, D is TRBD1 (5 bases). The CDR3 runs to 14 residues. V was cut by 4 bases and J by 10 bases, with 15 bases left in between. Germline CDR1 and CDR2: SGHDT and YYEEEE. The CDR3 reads CASSVRGSGSPLHF. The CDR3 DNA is TGTGCCAGCAGCGTGCGGGGCAGCGGCTCACCCCTCCACTTT.

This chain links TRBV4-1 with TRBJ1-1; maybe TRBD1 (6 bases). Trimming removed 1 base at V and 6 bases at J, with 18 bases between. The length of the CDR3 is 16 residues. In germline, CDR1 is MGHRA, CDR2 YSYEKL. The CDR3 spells CASSQGGRGDWAEAFF. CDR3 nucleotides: TGCGCCAGCAGCCAAGGGGGCAGGGGCGATTGGGCTGAAGCTTTCTTT.

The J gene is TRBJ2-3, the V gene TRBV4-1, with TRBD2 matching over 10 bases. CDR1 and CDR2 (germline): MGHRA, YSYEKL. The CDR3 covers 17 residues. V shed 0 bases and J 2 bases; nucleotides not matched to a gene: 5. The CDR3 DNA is TGCGCCAGCAGCCAAGATTCCCTAGCGGGAGACACAGATACGCAGTATTTT. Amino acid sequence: CASSQDSLAGDTDTQYF.

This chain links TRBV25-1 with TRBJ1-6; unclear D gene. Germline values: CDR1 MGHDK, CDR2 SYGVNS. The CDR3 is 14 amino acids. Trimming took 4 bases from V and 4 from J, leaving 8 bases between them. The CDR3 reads CASSVTGYNSPLHF. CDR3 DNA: TGTGCCAGCAGTGTCACGGGGTATAATTCACCCCTCCACTTT.